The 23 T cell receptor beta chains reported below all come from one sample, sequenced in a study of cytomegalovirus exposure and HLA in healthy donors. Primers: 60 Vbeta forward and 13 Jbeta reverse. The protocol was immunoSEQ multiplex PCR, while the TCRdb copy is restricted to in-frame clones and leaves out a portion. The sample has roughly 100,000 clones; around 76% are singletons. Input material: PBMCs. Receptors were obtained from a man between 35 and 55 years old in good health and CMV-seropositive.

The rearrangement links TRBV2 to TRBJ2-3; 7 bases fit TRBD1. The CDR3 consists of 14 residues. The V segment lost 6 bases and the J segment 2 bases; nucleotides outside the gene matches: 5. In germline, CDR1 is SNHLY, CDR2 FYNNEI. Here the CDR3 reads CASSSTGITDTQYF. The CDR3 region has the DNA TGTGCCAGCAGCTCGACAGGGATCACAGATACGCAGTATTTT.

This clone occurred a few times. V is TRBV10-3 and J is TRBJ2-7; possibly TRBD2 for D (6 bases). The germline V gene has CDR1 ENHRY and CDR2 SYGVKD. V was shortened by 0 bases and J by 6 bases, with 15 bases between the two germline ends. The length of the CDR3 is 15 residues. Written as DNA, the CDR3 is TGTGCCATCAGTGAGTCGACTAGGAGGGGTTCCGAGCAGTACTTC. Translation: CAISESTRRGSEQYF.

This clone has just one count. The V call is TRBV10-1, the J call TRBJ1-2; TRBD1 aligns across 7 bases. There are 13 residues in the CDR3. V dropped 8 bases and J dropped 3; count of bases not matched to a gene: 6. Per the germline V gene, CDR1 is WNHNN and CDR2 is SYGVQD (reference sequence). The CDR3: CASGQGDHYGYTF. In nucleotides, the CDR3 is TGCGCCAGCGGTCAGGGGGACCACTATGGCTACACCTTC.

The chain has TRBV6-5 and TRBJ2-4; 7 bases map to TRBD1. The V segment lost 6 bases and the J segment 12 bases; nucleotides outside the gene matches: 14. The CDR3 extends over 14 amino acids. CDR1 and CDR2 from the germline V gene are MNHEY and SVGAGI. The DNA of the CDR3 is TGTGCCAGCAGACGGAGACAGGGTGAGGGCAGTCAGTACTTC. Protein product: CASRRRQGEGSQYF.

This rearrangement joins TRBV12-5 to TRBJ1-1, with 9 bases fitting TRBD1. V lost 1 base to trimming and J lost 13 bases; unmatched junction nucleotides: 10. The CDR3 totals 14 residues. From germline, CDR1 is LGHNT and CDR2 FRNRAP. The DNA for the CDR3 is TGTGCTAGTGGTTTGGGGCGGGACAGGGAGTTTGTTTTCTTT. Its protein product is CASGLGRDREFVFF.

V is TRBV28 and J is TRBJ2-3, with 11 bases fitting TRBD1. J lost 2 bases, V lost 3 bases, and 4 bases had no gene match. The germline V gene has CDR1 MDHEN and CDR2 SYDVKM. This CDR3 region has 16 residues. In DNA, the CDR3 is TGTGCCAGCAGTTTGGGGACAGGGGGACTCACAGATACGCAGTATTTT. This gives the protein CASSLGTGGLTDTQYF. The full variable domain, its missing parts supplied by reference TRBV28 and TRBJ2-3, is DVKVTQSSRYLVKRTGEKVFLECVQDMDHENMFWYRQDPGLGLRLIYFSYDVKMKEKGDIPEGYSVSREKKERFSLILESASTNQTSMYLCASSLGTGGLTDTQYFGPGTRLTVL.

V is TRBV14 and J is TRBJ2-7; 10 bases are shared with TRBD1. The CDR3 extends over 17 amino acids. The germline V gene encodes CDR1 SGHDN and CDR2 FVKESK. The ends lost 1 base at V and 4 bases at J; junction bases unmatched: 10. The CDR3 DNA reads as TGTGCCAGCAGCCAAGGAGTACTGACAGGGGGCAGGTACGAGCAGTACTTC. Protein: CASSQGVLTGGRYEQYF.

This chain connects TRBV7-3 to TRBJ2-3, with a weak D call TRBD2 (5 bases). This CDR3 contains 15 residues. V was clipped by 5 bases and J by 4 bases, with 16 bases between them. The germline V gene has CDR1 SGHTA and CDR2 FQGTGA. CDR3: CASSPGEGRADTQYF. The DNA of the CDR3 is TGTGCCAGCAGCCCTGGCGAGGGTCGGGCAGATACGCAGTATTTT.

CDR3 loop: CASSPSGAHYEQYF. Here the CDR3 DNA reads TGTGCCAGCAGCCCCTCAGGGGCTCACTACGAGCAGTACTTC. The chain has TRBV11-3 and TRBJ2-7, with D possibly matching TRBD1 (6 bases). This CDR3 comprises 14 residues. Germline V CDR1 and CDR2: SGHNT, YENEEA. V lost 5 bases and J lost 3, with 14 bases in between.

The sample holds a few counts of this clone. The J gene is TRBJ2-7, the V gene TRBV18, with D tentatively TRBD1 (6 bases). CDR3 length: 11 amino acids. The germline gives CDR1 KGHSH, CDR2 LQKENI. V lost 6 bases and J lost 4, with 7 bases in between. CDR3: CASSQGYEQYF. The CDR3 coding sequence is TGTGCCAGCTCCCAGGGGTACGAGCAGTACTTC.

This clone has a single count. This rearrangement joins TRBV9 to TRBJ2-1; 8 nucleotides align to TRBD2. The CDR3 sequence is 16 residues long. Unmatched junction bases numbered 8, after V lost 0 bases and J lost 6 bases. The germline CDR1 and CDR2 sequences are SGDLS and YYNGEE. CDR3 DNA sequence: TGTGCCAGCAGCGTAGAACCGGGAGGGATGATCAATGAGCAGTTCTTC. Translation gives CASSVEPGGMINEQFF. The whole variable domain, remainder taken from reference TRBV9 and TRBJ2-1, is DSGVTQTPKHLITATGQRVTLRCSPRSGDLSVYWYQQSLDQGLQFLIQYYNGEERAKGNILERFSAQQFPDLHSELNLSSLELGDSALYFCASSVEPGGMINEQFFGPGTRLTVL.

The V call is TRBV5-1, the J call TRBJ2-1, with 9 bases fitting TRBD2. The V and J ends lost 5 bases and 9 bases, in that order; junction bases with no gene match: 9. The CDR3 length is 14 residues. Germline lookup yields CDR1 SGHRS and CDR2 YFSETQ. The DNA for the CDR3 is TGCGCCAGCAGATCCACGGCGGGAGGGGGTGAGCAGTTCTTC. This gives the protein CASRSTAGGGEQFF.

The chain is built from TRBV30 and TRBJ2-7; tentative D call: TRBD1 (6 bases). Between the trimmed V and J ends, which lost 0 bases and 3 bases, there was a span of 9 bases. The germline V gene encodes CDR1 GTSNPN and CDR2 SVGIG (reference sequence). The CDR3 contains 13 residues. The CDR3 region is CAWSVRRGYEQYF. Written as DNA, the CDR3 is TGTGCCTGGAGTGTACGCAGGGGCTACGAGCAGTACTTC. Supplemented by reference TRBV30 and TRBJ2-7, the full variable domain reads SQTIHQWPATLVQPVGSPLSLECTVEGTSNPNLYWYRQAAGRGLQLLFYSVGIGQISSEVPQNLSASRPQDRQFILSSKKLLLSDSGFYLCAWSVRRGYEQYFGPGTRLTVT.

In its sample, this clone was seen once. CDR3 coding DNA: TGTGCCAGCAGCCCCCGAGGCCGTTATTCACCCCTCCACTTT. The encoded protein is CASSPRGRYSPLHF. J is TRBJ1-6 and V is TRBV6-6; D is unclear. V was clipped by 6 bases and J by 8 bases, with 14 bases between them. CDR3 length: 14 residues. The germline V gene encodes CDR1 MNHNY and CDR2 SVGAGI (reference sequence).

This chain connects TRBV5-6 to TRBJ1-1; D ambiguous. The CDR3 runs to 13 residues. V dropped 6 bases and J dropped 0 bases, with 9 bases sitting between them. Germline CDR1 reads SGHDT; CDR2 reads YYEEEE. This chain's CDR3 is CASTVNLNTEAFF. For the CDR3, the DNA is TGTGCCAGCACCGTTAACTTGAACACTGAAGCTTTCTTT.

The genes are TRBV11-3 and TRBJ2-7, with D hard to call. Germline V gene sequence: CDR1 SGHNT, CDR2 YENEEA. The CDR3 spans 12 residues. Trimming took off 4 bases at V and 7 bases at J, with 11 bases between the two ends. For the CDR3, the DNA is TGTGCCAGCAGCTCCTTCCAGAAGGAGCAGTACTTC. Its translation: CASSSFQKEQYF. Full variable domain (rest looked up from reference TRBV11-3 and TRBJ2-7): EAGVVQSPRYKIIEKKQPVAFWCNPISGHNTLYWYLQNLGQGPELLIRYENEEAVDDSQLPKDRFSAERLKGVDSTLKIQPAELGDSAVYLCASSSFQKEQYFGPGTRLTVT.

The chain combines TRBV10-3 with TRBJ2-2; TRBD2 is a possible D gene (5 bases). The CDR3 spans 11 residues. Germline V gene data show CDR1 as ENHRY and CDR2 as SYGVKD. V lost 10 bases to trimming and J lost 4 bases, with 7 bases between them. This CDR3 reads CATAGTGELFF. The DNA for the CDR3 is TGTGCCACCGCGGGCACCGGGGAGCTGTTTTTT.

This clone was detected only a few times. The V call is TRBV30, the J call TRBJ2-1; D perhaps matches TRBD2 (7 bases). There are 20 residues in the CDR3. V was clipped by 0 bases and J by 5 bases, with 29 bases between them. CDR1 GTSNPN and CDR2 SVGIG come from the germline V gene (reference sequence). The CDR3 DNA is TGTGCCTGGAGTGTACGGTTCCCGCGGGGGCCCTTTCTACCCGACAATGAGCAGTTCTTC. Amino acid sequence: CAWSVRFPRGPFLPDNEQFF.

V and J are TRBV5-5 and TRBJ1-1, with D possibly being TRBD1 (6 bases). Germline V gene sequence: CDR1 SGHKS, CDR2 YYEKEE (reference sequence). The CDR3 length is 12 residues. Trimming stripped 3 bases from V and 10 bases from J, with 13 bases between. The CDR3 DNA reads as TGTGCCAGCAGCTCACAGGGTCTCGGAGCTTTCTTT. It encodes CASSSQGLGAFF.

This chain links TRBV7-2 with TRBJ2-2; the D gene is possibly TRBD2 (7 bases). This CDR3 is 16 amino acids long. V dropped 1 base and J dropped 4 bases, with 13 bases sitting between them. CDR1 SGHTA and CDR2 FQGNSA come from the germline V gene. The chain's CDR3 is CASSLVAGAGTGELFF. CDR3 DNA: TGTGCCAGCAGCTTAGTGGCGGGGGCGGGCACCGGGGAGCTGTTTTTT. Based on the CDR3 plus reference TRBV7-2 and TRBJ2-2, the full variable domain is GAGVSQSPSNKVTEKGKDVELRCDPISGHTALYWYRQSLGQGLEFLIYFQGNSAPDKSGLPSDRFSAERTGGSVSTLTIQRTQQEDSAVYLCASSLVAGAGTGELFFGEGSRLTVL.

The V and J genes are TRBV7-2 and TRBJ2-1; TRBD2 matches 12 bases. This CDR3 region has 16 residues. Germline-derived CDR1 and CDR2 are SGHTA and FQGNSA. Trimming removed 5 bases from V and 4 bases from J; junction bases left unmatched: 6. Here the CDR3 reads CASSPRLAGDYNEQFF. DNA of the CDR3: TGTGCCAGCAGCCCGAGACTAGCGGGAGATTACAATGAGCAGTTCTTC.

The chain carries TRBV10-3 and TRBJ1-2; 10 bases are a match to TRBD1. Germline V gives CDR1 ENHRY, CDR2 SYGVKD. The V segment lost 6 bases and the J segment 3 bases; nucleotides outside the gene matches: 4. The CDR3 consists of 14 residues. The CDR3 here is CAIRGDRGDYGYTF. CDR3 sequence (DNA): TGTGCCATCAGGGGGGACAGGGGCGACTATGGCTACACCTTC.

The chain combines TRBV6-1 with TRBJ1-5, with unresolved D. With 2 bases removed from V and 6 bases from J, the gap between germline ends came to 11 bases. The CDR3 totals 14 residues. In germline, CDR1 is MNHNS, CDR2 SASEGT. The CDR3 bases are TGTGCCAGCAGTGAATACTCGCGGGGTCAGCCCCAGCATTTT. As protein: CASSEYSRGQPQHF.